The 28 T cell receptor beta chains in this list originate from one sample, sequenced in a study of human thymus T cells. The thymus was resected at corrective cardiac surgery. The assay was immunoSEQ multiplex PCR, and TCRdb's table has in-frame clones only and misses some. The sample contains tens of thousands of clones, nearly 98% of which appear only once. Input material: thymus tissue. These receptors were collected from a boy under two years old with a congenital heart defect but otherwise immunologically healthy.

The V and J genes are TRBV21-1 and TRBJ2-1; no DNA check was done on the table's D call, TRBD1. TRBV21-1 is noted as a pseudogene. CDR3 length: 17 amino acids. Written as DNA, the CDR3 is TGTGCCAGCAGCAAAGAAAGAGACAGGGGGAAGGACAATGAGCAGTTCTTC. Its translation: CASSKERDRGKDNEQFF.

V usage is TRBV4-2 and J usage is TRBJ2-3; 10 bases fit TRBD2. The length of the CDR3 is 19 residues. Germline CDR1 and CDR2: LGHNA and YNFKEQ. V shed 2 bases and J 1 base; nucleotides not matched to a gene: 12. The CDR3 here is CASSQPLAGVAVGTDTQYF. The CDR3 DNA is TGTGCCAGCAGCCAACCCCTAGCGGGAGTCGCTGTGGGCACAGATACGCAGTATTTT.

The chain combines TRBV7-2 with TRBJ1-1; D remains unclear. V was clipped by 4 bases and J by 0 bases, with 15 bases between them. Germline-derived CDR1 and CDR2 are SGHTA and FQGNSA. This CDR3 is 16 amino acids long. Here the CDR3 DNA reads TGTGCCAGCAGCTCCCTATACAGCGAAATGAACACTGAAGCTTTCTTT. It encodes CASSSLYSEMNTEAFF.

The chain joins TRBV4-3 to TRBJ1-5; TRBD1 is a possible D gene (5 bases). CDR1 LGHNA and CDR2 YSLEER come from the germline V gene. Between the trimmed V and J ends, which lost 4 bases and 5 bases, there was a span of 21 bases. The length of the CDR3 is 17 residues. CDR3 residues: CASSPTWALEGDQPQHF. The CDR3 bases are TGCGCCAGCAGCCCGACCTGGGCTCTCGAAGGGGATCAGCCCCAGCATTTT.

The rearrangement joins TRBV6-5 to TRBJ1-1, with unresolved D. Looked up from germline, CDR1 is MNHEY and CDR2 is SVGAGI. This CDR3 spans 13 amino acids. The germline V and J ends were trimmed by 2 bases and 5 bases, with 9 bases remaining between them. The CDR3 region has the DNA TGTGCCAGCAGTTACGGGGTGGGAACTGAAGCTTTCTTT. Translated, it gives CASSYGVGTEAFF.

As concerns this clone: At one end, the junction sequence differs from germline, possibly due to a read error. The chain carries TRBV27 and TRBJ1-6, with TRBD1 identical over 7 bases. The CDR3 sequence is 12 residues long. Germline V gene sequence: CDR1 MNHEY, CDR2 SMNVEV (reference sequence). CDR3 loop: CTSSLRGQSLHF. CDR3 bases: TGTACCAGCAGTTTACGGGGACAGTCCCTCCACTTT.

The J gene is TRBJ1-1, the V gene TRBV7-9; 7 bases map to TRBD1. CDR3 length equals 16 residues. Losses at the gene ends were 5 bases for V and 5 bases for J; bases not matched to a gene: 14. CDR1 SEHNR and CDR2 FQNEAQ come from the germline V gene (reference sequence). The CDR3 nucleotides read TGTGCCAGCAGCCCGCCACCGACAGGGATTAGTACTGAAGCTTTCTTT. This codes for CASSPPPTGISTEAFF.

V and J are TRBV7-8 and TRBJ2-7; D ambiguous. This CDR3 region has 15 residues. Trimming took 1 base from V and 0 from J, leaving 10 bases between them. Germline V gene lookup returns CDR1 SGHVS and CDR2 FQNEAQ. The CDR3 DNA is TGTGCCAGCAGCTTAGGGACGGCCGCCTCCTACGAGCAGTACTTC. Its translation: CASSLGTAASYEQYF.

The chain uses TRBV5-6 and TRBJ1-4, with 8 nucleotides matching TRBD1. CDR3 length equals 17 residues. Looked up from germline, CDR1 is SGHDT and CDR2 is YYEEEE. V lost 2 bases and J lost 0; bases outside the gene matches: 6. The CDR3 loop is CASSLKEGQATNEKLFF. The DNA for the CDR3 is TGTGCCAGCAGCTTAAAAGAGGGACAGGCAACTAATGAAAAACTGTTTTTT.

The CDR3 region is CASSPGGGGGECSYEQYF. CDR3 nucleotides: TGCGCCAGCAGCCCCGGAGGCGGGGGTGGGGAGTGCTCCTACGAGCAGTACTTC. This rearrangement joins TRBV4-1 to TRBJ2-7; 7 bases line up with TRBD2. Germline values: CDR1 MGHRA, CDR2 YSYEKL. Trimming took 4 bases from V and 0 from J; bases not matched to a gene: 15. CDR3 length equals 18 residues.

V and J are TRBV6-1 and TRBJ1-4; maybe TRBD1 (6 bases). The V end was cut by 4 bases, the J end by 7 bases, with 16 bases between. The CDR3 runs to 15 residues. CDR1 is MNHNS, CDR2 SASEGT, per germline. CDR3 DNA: TGTGCCAGCAGTGTTGGAGGGGGGAGTGGTGAAAAACTGTTTTTT. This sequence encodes CASSVGGGSGEKLFF.

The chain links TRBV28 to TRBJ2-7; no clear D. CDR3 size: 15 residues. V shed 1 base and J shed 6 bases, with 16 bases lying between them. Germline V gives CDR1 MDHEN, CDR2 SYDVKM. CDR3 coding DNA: TGTGCCAGCAGTTTATTGGTTGGTCGTCGGTCCGAGCAGTACTTC. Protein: CASSLLVGRRSEQYF.

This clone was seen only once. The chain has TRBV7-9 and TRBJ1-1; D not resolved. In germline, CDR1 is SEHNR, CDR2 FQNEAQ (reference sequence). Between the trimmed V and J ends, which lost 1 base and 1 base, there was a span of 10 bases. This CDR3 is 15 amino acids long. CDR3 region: CASSLGARGNTEAFF. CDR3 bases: TGTGCCAGCAGCTTAGGAGCGAGAGGGAACACTGAAGCTTTCTTT. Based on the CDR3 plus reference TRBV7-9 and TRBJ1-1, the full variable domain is DTGVSQNPRHKITKRGQNVTFRCDPISEHNRLYWYRQTLGQGPEFLTYFQNEAQLEKSRLLSDRFSAERPKGSFSTLEIQRTEQGDSAMYLCASSLGARGNTEAFFGQGTRLTVV.

CDR3 loop: CASSLLLRGGRTDTQYF. DNA of the CDR3: TGTGCCAGCAGCCTCCTCTTAAGGGGAGGACGCACAGATACGCAGTATTTT. The chain carries TRBV14 and TRBJ2-3; D might be TRBD2 (6 bases). V lost 4 bases, J lost 1 base, and 18 bases lay in between. This CDR3 spans 17 amino acids. Germline CDR1 reads SGHDN; CDR2 reads FVKESK.

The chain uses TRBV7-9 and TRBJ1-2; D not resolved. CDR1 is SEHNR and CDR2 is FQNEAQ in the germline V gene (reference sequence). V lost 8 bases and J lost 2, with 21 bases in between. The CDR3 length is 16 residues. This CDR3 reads CASQPQGGRLNYGYTF. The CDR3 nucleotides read TGTGCCAGCCAGCCCCAAGGTGGGAGACTCAACTATGGCTACACCTTC.

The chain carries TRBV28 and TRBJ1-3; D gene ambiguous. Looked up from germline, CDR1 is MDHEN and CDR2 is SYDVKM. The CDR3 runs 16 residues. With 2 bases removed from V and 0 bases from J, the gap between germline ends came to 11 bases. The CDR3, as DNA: TGTGCCAGCAGTTTAGATAAGAAGAGCTCTGGAAACACCATATATTTT. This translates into CASSLDKKSSGNTIYF.

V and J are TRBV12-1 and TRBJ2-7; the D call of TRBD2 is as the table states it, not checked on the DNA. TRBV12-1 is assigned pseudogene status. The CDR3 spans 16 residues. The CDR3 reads CASSFGRREIGGEQYF. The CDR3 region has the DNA TGTGCCAGCAGCTTTGGTAGGCGGGAGATCGGTGGGGAGCAGTACTTC.

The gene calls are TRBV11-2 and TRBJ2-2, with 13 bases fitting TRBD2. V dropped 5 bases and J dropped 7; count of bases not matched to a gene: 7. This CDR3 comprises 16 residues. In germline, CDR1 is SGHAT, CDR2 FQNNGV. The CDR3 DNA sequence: TGTGCCAGCAGCCAGGGACTAGCGGGAAAGGACGGGGAGCTGTTTTTT. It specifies CASSQGLAGKDGELFF.

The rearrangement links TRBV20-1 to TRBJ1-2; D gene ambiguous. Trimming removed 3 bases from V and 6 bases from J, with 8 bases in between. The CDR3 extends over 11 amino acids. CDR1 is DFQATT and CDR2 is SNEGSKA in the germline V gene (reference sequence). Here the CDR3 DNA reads TGCAGTGCTAGGAGAGGAAATGGCTACACCTTC. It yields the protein CSARRGNGYTF.

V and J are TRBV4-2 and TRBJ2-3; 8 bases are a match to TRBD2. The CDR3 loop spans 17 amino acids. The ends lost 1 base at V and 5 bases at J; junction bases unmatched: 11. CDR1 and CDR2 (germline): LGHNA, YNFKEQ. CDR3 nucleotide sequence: TGTGCCAGCAGCCAAGTATCTATACTAGCGGTACAAGATACGCAGTATTTT. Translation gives CASSQVSILAVQDTQYF.

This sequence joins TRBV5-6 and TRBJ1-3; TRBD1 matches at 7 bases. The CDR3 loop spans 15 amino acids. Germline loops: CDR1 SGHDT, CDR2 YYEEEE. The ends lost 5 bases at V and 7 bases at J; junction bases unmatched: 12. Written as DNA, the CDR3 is TGTGCCAGCAGTCATATACAGGGGCCCGGGAACACCATATATTTT. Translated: CASSHIQGPGNTIYF. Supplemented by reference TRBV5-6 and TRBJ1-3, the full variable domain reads DAGVTQSPTHLIKTRGQQVTLRCSPKSGHDTVSWYQQALGQGPQFIFQYYEEEERQRGNFPDRFSGHQFPNYSSELNVNALLLGDSALYLCASSHIQGPGNTIYFGEGSWLTVV.

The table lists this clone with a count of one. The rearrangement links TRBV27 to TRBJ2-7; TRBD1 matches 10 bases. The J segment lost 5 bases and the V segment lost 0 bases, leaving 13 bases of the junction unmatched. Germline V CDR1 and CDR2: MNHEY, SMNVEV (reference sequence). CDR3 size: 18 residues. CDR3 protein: CASSLSVGPGQGRNEQYF. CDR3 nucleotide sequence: TGTGCCAGCAGTTTATCGGTGGGACCGGGACAGGGGAGAAACGAGCAGTACTTC.

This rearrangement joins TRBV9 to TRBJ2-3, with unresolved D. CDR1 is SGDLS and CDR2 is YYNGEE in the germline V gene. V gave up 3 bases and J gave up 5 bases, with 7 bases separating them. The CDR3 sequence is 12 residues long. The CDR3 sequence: CASSGRRDTQYF. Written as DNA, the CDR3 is TGTGCCAGCAGCGGGCGCAGAGATACGCAGTATTTT.

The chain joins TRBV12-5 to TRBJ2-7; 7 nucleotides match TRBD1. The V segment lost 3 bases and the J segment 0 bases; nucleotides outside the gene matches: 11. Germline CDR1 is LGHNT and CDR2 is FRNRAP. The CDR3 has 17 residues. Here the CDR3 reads CASGFGFGSGGSYEQYF. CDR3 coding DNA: TGTGCTAGTGGTTTCGGGTTTGGTTCAGGGGGCTCCTACGAGCAGTACTTC. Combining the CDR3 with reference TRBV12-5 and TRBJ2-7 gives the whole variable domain DARVTQTPRHKVTEMGQEVTMRCQPILGHNTVFWYRQTMMQGLELLAYFRNRAPLDDSGMPKDRFSAEMPDATLATLKIQPSEPRDSAVYFCASGFGFGSGGSYEQYFGPGTRLTVT.

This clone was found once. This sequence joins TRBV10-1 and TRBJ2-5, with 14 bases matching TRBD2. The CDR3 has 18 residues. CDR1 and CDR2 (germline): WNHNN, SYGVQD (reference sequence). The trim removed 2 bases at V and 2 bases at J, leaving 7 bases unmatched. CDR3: CASSEGTSGRAGQETQYF. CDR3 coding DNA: TGCGCCAGCAGTGAGGGGACTAGCGGGAGAGCGGGGCAAGAGACCCAGTACTTC.

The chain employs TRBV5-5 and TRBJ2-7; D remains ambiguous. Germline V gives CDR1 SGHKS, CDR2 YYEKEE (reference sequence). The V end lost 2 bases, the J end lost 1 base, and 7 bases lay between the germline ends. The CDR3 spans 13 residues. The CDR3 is CASSFLGSYEQYF. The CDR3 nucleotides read TGTGCCAGCAGCTTCTTAGGTTCCTACGAGCAGTACTTC.

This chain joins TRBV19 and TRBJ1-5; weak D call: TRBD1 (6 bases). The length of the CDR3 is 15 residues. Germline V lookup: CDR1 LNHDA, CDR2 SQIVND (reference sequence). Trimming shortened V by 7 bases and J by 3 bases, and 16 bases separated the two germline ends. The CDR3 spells CASTLGAGANQPQHF. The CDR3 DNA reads TGTGCCAGTACCCTAGGGGCAGGGGCCAATCAGCCCCAGCATTTT.

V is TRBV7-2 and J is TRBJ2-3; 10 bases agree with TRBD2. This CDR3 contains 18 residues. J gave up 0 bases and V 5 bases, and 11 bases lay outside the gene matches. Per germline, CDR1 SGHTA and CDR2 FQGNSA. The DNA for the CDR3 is TGTGCCAGCAGCGTATGTAGCGGGGGGCTTGATAGCACAGATACGCAGTATTTT. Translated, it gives CASSVCSGGLDSTDTQYF.